Described below is a single TCR beta chain sequence and its context. This specimen belongs to a study of siplizumab effects on memory and regulatory T cells. The V gene end was trimmed by 3 bases and the J gene end by 0 bases; junction bases not matched to a gene: 11. The germline gives CDR1 SGDLS, CDR2 YYNGEE. The CDR3 has 18 amino acids. Libraries were prepared by immunoSEQ multiplex PCR; TCRdb keeps only in-frame clonotypes and omits some of them. The top ten hold roughly 0.23% of the sample, which has fewer than 45,000 clones, more than 80% seen once. The J gene is TRBJ2-3, the V gene TRBV9, with TRBD2 matching over 9 bases. The receptor was derived from a human donor in good health. The sequencing sample was made of naive CD4+ T cells sorted from blood. Written as DNA, the CDR3 is TGTGCCAGCAGCGACCACCGGGCGGGGGGGTTGAGCACAGATACGCAGTATTTT. This codes for CASSDHRAGGLSTDTQYF.